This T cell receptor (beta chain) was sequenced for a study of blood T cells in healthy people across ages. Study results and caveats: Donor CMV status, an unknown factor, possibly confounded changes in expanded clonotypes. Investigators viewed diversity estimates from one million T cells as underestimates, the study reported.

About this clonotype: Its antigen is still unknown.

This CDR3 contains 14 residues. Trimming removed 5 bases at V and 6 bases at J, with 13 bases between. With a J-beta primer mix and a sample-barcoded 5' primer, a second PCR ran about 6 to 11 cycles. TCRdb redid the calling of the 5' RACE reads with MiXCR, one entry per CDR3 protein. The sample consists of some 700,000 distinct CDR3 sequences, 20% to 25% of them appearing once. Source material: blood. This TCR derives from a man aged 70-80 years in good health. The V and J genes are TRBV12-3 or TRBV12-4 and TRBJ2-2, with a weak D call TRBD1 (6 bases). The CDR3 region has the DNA TGTGCCAGCAGTACTAACAGGGTTTCCGGGGAGCTGTTTTTT. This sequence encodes CASSTNRVSGELFF.